This T cell receptor (beta chain) stems from a study of cytotoxic CD8 clonotypes in ibrutinib-treated CLL. Study summary: The group held more than 10 relapsed/refractory and about 14 treatment-naive patients, with some 17 IGHV unmutated. Each sample contained, on average, approximately 270,000 productive templates and 94,000 or so productive rearrangements. General study points: Sample timing was unmatched between remission and later-progressing patients; lymph nodes unstudied. Public clonotypes were rare and shrank or held steady on treatment.

Points on this clone: Its antigen remains unknown.

Method: immunoSEQ multiplex PCR; TCRdb's copy keeps in-frame clones and lacks some. The sample carries roughly 38,000 clones, over 45% recorded once. Germline lookup yields CDR1 SGHTA and CDR2 FQGTGA. The CDR3 consists of 14 residues. V was cut by 4 bases and J by 0 bases, with 6 bases left in between. The receptor was derived from a human donor with chronic lymphocytic leukemia. This chain joins TRBV7-3 and TRBJ2-2; D remains ambiguous. This material consisted of PBMCs, taken before ibrutinib treatment. In DNA, the CDR3 is TGTGCCAGCAGCTCTCTAGCGAACACCGGGGAGCTGTTTTTT. It codes for CASSSLANTGELFF.